The rows below give T cell receptor beta chains drawn from one sample of a study of T cell responses to AZD1222 COVID-19 vaccine. Some clones are missing from TCRdb's copy, which holds only in-frame ones; the method was immunoSEQ multiplex PCR. The sample lists 75,000 to 100,000 clones; 90% were seen once. This material consisted of peripheral blood, taken on day 0 of AZD1222 vaccination. The receptors here all came from an adult in good health. Each CDR3 is given with its conserved first and last residue. A D gene is named only where the DNA matches it firmly. The size field is filled for only some rows; it gives once, few, many or a size class.

j_call	v_call	clone_size	d_call	cdr3_nt	cdr3_aa
TRBJ2-3	TRBV7-9	NA	TRBD2	TGTGCCAGCAAACTAGCGGAGCGGGATACGCAGTATTTT	CASKLAERDTQYF
TRBJ2-1	TRBV9	NA	TRBD1	TGTGCCAGCAGTACGACAGGGCCCTACAATGAGCAGTTCTTC	CASSTTGPYNEQFF
TRBJ2-2	TRBV19	few	TRBD2	TGTGCCAGTAGTGTTGGACTAGCGGGAGGTGGCACCGGGGAGCTGTTTTTT	CASSVGLAGGGTGELFF
TRBJ1-5	TRBV2	NA	NA	TGTGCCAGCACTCCGTGGGGGAGGGAACAGCCCCAGCATTTT	CASTPWGREQPQHF
TRBJ1-5	TRBV6-5	NA	NA	TGTGCCAGCAGTTACTCCCGCCCGGATAGCAATCAGCCCCAGCATTTT	CASSYSRPDSNQPQHF
TRBJ1-1	TRBV7-6	few	TRBD1	TGTGCCAGCAGCGGACAGGAGAACACTGAAGCTTTCTTT	CASSGQENTEAFF
TRBJ1-4	TRBV5-1	NA	NA	TGCGCCAGCAGCTTGGGGGTTGGCCTGACTAATGAAAAACTGTTTTTT	CASSLGVGLTNEKLFF
TRBJ1-4	TRBV11-3	NA	TRBD1	TGTGCCAGCAGCCTGGACAGGAGTTTTAATGAAAAACTGTTTTTT	CASSLDRSFNEKLFF
TRBJ1-5	TRBV28	NA	NA	TGTGCCAGCAGTTCTCTCCTGGGCGGGGCTCAGCCCCAGCATTTT	CASSSLLGGAQPQHF
TRBJ2-3	TRBV9	NA	NA	TGTGCCAGCAGCGTAGCACCGACAGGCACAGATACGCAGTATTTT	CASSVAPTGTDTQYF
TRBJ1-4	TRBV2	NA	TRBD1	TGTGCCAGCTCCACAGGGGTCAATGAAAAACTGTTTTTT	CASSTGVNEKLFF
TRBJ2-2	TRBV15	NA	TRBD1	TGTGCCACCAGCAGTGGGGGACAGGGCTCCGGGGAGCTGTTTTTT	CATSSGGQGSGELFF
TRBJ1-5	TRBV5-6	few	NA	TGTGCCAGCAGCTTGGGGCACAGGTACGATCAGCCCCAGCATTTT	CASSLGHRYDQPQHF
TRBJ2-7	TRBV6-5	NA	TRBD2	TGTGCCAGCAGTCGGGACGGGACTAGCGACGAGCAGTACTTC	CASSRDGTSDEQYF
TRBJ1-4	TRBV19	NA	NA	TGTGCCAGTAGTCCCCGGGAATCAACTAATGAAAAACTGTTTTTT	CASSPRESTNEKLFF
TRBJ2-3	TRBV10-2	NA	TRBD2	TGCGCCAGCAGTGAGATCCAGGTAGCGGGAGGGCCAGATACGCAGTATTTT	CASSEIQVAGGPDTQYF
TRBJ2-5	TRBV19	NA	TRBD1	TGTGCCAGTAGCCAATGGCCGGGACAGCAAGAGACCCAGTACTTC	CASSQWPGQQETQYF
TRBJ1-1	TRBV21-1	NA	NA	TGTGCCAGCAGCAAAGGCCCGGAGCGGGCTTTCTTT	CASSKGPERAFF
TRBJ2-5	TRBV19	NA	NA	TGTGCCAGTAGTATTCAGGGTCAAGAGACCCAGTACTTC	CASSIQGQETQYF
TRBJ1-2	TRBV2	NA	NA	TGTGCCAGCAGTGATCGGAGGGAAGGCTACACCTTC	CASSDRREGYTF
TRBJ2-1	TRBV28	once	TRBD2	TGTGCCAGCAGAGCGGGACTGAGTGGTGAGCAGTTCTTC	CASRAGLSGEQFF
TRBJ1-1	TRBV19	NA	TRBD1	TGTGCCAGTAGTATAGAAAGGGACAGCTTCAACACTGAAGCTTTCTTT	CASSIERDSFNTEAFF
TRBJ2-7	TRBV9	NA	TRBD2	TGTGCCAGCAGCGCCCGACTAGCGGAGAGTCAGTACTTC	CASSARLAESQYF
TRBJ1-4	TRBV5-1	NA	NA	TGCGCCAGCAGCGACCTCCGGGGAACTAATGAAAAACTGTTTTTT	CASSDLRGTNEKLFF
TRBJ2-1	TRBV24-1	NA	NA	TGTGCCACCATTGGGGGGGCGGGCCTAGCCGACAATGAGCAGTTCTTC	CATIGGAGLADNEQFF
TRBJ2-5	TRBV28	many	NA	TGTGCCAGCAGGAGACAGTACCAAGAGACCCAGTACTTC	CASRRQYQETQYF
TRBJ2-1	TRBV6-2/TRBV6-3	NA	TRBD2	TGTGCCAGCAGCCCACTAGCGGGAATCTACAATGAGCAGTTCTTC	CASSPLAGIYNEQFF
TRBJ1-5	TRBV3-1/TRBV3-2	NA	NA	TGTGCCAGCAGTTCGTCCGCACAGGGAAGTCCCCAGCATTTT	CASSSSAQGSPQHF
TRBJ2-7	TRBV6-5	NA	NA	TGTGCCAGCAGTCCCACGAGCGGGCTGACCTACGAGCAGTACTTC	CASSPTSGLTYEQYF
TRBJ2-1	TRBV28	NA	TRBD2	TGTGCCAGCAGTTTATGGAGCGGGAGGATCTACAATGAGCAGTTCTTC	CASSLWSGRIYNEQFF
TRBJ2-5	TRBV25-1	NA	NA	TGTGCCAGCAGTGATACCGGTCCGGACCAAGAGACCCAGTACTTC	CASSDTGPDQETQYF
TRBJ1-1	TRBV28	NA	NA	TGTGCCACCAAACCCAGGGAAGCTTTCTTT	CATKPREAFF
TRBJ1-1	TRBV7-2	NA	TRBD1	TGTGCCAGCAGCACAACAGGGGGAGGGGACACTGAAGCTTTCTTT	CASSTTGGGDTEAFF
TRBJ2-1	TRBV29-1	NA	NA	TGCAGCCTGGGGTCAATGAATGAGCAGTTCTTC	CSLGSMNEQFF
TRBJ1-5	TRBV28	once	NA	TGTGCCAGCACCCGGTGGGATCAGCCCCAGCATTTT	CASTRWDQPQHF
TRBJ1-1	TRBV6-5	once	TRBD1	TGTGCCAGCAGTCCTCGGGGAGGGGGCCACACTGAAGCTTTCTTT	CASSPRGGGHTEAFF
TRBJ1-6	TRBV6-2/TRBV6-3	NA	NA	TGTGCCAGCAGTTACTCGGCCTTTTGGGGGGCAGGTAATTCACCCCTCCACTTT	CASSYSAFWGAGNSPLHF
TRBJ2-5	TRBV6-1	few	TRBD2	TGTGCCAGCAGTGAATTAGCGGGAGGGCCACAGGAGACCCAGTACTTC	CASSELAGGPQETQYF
TRBJ2-2	TRBV29-1	NA	NA	TGCAGCGTTGGGACAGTCCCCGGGGAGCTGTTTTTT	CSVGTVPGELFF